This record covers a single T cell receptor beta chain. Sequencing was performed with immunoSEQ multiplex PCR; in TCRdb, only in-frame clones are kept and a portion is missing. The table shows nearly 80,000 clones, with about 94% occurring only once. This specimen comes from a study of OX40 agonist ivuxolimab in advanced cancers. On the study more broadly: Males comprised about 78% of the group, whose mean age was about 60 years (range about 20 to 79).

The CDR3 contains 12 residues. Trimming stripped 6 bases from V and 4 bases from J, with 12 bases between. Germline V CDR1 and CDR2: SQVTM, ANQGSEA. The sample was CD4+ or CD8+ T cells sorted from blood, taken in a trial of the OX40 agonist ivuxolimab. The rearrangement links TRBV29-1 to TRBJ1-1; D is ambiguous. This receptor was taken from an adult with an advanced solid tumor such as melanoma, head and neck, liver or kidney cancer. The DNA of the CDR3 is TGCAGCGTGGGCCGGGTCGGCACTGAAGCTTTCTTT. It yields the protein CSVGRVGTEAFF.